Detailed here is one TCR beta chain. This record belongs to a study of blood T cell repertoires in COVID-19. About the study: From the United States, Italy and Spain came samples of acute and convalescent COVID-19. The cDNA or gDNA used as material had been derived from T cells, B-cell-depleted T cells, or PBMCs.

Trimming pared 3 bases from V and 4 bases from J, leaving 18 bases between. The CDR3 loop spans 16 amino acids. Germline V gives CDR1 LNHDA, CDR2 SQIVND (reference sequence). Original data processing: Using reference gene primer amplification, nucleated cell counts were estimated. Sequencing used immunoSEQ multiplex PCR; TCRdb keeps in-frame clones, though not all of them. Clone size and the V and J calls come from that table; the DNA yielded D and trimming. The sample lists 85,000 to 100,000 clones, around 82% seen once, with roughly 8.2% in the top ten. The sequenced sample consisted of peripheral blood. The chain has TRBV19 and TRBJ1-2; D is possibly TRBD1 (5 bases). This clonotype was sampled from a man in his fifties who had recovered from COVID-19. CDR3 residues: CASSMEWTTWGYGYTF. In DNA, the CDR3 is TGTGCCAGTAGTATGGAATGGACAACCTGGGGCTATGGCTACACCTTC.